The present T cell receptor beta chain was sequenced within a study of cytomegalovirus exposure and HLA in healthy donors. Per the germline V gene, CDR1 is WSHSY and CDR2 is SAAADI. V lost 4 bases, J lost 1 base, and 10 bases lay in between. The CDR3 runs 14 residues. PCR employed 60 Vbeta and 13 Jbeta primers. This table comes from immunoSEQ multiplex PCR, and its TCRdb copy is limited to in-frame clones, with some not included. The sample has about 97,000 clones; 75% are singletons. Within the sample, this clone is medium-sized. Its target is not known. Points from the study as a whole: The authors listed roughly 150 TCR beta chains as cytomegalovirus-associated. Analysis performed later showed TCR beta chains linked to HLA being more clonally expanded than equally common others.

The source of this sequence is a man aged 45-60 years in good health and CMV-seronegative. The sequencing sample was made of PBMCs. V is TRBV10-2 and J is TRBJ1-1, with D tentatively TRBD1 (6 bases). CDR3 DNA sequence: TGCGCCAGCAGTGGGGCGGGGGCGAACACTGAAGCTTTCTTT. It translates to CASSGAGANTEAFF.